What follows is one T cell receptor beta chain and its context. This sample stems from a study of blood T cell repertoires in COVID-19. At the level of the study: The study drew acute and convalescent COVID-19 samples from the United States, Italy and Spain. From T cells, B-cell-depleted T cells, or PBMCs came the material, which was cDNA or gDNA.

Per the original data handling: Quantification of nucleated cells was approximated via reference gene primer amplification. The table came from immunoSEQ multiplex PCR; TCRdb's copy has only in-frame clones and leaves some out. V and J calls and clone size are as listed in that table; D and trimming were resolved from the DNA. The sample has 180,000 or so clones; about 88% are singletons. The CDR3 contains 13 residues. Germline lookup yields CDR1 SGHAT and CDR2 FQNNGV. Trimming took off 1 base at V and 6 bases at J, with 7 bases between the two ends. Sequencing was carried out using peripheral blood. The sequence came from a young man with active or convalescent COVID-19. This chain uses TRBV11-2 with TRBJ2-1, with D unclear. The CDR3 protein is CASSLGVSNEQFF. The CDR3 DNA reads TGTGCCAGCAGCTTAGGAGTCTCCAATGAGCAGTTCTTC.